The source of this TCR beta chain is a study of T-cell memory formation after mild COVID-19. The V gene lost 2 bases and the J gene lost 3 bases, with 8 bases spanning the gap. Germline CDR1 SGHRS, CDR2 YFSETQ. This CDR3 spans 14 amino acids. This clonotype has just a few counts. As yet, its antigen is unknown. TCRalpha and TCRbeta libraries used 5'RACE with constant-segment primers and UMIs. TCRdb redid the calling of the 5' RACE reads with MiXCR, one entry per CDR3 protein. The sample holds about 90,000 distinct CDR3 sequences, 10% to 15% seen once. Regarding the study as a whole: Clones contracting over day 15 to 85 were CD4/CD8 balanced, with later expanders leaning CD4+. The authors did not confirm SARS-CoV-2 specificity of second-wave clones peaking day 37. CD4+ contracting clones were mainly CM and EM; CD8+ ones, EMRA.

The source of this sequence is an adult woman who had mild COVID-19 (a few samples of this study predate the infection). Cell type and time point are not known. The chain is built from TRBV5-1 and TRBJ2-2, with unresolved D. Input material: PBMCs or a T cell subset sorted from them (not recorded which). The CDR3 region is CASSFVGDTGELFF. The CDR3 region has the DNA TGCGCCAGCAGCTTTGTTGGGGACACCGGGGAGCTGTTTTTT.